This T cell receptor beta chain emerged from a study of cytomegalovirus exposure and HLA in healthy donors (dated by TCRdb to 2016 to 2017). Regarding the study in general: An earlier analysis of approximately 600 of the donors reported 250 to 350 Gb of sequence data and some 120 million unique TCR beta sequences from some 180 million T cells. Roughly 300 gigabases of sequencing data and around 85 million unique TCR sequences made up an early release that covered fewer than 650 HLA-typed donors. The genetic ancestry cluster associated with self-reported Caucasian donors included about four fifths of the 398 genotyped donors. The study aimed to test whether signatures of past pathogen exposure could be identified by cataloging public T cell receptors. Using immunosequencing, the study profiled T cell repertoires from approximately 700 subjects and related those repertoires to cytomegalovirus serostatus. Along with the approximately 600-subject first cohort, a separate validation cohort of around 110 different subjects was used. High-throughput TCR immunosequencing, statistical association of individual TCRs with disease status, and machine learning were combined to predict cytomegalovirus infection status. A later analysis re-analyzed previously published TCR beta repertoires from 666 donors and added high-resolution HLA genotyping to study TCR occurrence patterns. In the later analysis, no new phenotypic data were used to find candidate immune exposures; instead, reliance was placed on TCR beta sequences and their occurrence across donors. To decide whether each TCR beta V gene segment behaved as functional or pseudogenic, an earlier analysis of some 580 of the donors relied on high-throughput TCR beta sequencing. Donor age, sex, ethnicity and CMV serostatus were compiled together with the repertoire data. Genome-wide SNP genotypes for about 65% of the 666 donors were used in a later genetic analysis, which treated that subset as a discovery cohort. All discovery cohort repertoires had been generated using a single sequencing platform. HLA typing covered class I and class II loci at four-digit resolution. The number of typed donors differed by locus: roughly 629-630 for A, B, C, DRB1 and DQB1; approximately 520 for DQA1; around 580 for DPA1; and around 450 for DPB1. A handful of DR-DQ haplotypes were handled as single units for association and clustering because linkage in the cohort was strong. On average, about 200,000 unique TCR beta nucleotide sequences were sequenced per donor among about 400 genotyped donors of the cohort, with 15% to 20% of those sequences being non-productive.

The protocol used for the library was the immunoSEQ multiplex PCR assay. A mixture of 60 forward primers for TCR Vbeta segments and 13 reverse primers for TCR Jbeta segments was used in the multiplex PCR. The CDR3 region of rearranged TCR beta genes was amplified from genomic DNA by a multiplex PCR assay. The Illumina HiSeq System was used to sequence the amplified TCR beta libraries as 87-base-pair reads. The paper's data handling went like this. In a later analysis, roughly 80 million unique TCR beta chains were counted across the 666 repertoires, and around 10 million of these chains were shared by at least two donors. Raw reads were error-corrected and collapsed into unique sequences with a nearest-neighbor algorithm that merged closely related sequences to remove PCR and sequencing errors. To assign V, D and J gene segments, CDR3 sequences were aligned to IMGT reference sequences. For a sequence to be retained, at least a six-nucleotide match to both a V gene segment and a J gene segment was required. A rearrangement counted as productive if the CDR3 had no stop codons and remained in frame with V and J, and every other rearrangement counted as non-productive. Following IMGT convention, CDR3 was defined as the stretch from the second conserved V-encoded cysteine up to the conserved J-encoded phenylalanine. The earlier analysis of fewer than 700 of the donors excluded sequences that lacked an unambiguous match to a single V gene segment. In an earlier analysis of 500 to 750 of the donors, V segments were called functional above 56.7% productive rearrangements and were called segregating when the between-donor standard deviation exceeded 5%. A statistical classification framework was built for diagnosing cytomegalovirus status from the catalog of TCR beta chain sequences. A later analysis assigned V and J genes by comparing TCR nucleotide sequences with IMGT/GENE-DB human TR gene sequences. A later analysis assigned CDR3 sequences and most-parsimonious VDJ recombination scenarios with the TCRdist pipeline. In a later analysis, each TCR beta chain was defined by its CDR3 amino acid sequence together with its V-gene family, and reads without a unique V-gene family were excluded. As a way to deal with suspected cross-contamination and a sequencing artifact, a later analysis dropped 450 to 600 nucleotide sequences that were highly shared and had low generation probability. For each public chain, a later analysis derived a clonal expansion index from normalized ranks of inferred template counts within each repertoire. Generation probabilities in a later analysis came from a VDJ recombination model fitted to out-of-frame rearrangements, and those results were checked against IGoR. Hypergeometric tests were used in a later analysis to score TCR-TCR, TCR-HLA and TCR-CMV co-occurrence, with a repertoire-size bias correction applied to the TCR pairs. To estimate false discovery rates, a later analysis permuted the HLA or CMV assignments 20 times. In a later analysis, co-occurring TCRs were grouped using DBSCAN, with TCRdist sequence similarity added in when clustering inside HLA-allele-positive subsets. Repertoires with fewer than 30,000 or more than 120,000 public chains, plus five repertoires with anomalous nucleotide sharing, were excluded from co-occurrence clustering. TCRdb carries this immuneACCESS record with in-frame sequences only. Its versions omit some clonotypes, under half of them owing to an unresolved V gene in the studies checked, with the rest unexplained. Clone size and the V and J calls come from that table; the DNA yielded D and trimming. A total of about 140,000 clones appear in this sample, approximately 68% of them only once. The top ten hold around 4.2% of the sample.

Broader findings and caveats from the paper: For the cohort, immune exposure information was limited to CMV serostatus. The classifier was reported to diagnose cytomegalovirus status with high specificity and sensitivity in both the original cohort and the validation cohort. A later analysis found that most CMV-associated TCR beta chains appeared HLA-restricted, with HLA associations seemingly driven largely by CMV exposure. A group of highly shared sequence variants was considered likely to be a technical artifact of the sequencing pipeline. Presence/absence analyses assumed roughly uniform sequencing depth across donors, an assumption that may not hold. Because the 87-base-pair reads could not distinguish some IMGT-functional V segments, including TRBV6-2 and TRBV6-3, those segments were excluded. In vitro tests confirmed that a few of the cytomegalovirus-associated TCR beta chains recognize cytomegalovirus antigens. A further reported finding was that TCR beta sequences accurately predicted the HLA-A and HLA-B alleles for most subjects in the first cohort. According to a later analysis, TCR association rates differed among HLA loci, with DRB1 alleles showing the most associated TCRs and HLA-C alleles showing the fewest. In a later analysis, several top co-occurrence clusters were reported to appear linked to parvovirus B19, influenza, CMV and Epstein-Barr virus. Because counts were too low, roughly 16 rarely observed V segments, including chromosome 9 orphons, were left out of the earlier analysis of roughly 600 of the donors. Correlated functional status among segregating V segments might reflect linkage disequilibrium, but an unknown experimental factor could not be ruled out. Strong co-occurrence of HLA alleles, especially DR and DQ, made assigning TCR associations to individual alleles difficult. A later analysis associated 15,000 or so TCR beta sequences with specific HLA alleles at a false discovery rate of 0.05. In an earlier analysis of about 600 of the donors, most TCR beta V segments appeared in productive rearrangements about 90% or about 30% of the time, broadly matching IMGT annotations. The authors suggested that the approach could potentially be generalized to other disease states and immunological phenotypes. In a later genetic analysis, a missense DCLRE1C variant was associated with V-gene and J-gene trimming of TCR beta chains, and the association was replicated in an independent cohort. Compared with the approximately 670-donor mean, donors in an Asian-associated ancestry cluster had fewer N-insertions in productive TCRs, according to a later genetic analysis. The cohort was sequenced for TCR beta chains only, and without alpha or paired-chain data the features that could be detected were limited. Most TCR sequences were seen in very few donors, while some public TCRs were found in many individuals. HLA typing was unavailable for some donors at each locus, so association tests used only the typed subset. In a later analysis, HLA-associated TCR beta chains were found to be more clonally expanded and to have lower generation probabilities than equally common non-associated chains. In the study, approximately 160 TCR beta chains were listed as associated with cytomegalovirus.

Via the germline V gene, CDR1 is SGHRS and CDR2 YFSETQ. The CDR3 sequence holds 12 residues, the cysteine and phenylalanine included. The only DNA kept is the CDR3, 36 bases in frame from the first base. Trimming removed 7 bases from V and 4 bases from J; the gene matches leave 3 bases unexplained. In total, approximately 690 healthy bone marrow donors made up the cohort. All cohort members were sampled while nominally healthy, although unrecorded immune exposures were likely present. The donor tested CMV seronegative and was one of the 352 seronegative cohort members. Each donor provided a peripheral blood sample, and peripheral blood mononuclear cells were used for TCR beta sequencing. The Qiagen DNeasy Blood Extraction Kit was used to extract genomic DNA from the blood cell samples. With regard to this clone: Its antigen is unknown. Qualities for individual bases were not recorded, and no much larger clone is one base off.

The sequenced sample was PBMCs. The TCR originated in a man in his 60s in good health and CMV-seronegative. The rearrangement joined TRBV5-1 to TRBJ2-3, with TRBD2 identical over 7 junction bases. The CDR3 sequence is CASGLDADTQYF. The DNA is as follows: TGCGCCAGCGGACTAGACGCAGATACGCAGTATTTT.